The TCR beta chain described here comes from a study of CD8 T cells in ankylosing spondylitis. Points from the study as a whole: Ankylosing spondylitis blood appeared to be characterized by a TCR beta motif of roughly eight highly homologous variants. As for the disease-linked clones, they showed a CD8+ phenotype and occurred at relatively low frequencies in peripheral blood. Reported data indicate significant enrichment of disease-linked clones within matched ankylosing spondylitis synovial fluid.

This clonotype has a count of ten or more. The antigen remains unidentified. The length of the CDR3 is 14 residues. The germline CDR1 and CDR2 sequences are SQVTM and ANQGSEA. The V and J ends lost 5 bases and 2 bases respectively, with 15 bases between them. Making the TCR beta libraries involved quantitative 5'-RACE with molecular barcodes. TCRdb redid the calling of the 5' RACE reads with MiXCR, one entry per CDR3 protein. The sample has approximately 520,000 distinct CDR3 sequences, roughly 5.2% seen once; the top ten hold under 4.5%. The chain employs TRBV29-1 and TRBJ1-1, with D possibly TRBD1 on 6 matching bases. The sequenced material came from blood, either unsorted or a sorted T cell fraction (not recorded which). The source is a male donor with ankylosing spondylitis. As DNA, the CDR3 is TGCAGCGTTATCCGGGGCAGGGGCAACACTGAAGCTTTCTTT. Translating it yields CSVIRGRGNTEAFF.